This is a list of T cell receptor beta chains from one sample in a study of shared clonotypes between healthy human individuals. Only in-frame clones appear in the TCRdb table, and some are missing; sequencing was by immunoSEQ multiplex PCR. The sample holds about a million clones; roughly 80% are singletons and the top ten take roughly 1.4%. The sample comprised memory CD4+ T cells sorted from blood. These TCRs come from a man in his late teens or twenties in good health. The conserved cysteine and the conserved F or W are not part of the CDR3 here. A D gene is named only where the DNA matches it firmly.

d_call,j_call,v_call,cdr3_aa
.,TRBJ1-1,TRBV10-1,ASSEFNYPGHRAF
TRBD1,TRBJ1-5,TRBV30,AGSTGNSNQPQH
TRBD1,TRBJ1-2,TRBV5-1,ASSSVEGQG
.,TRBJ1-4,TRBV6-1,ASSEFGATNEKLF
TRBD1,TRBJ1-2,TRBV6-5,ASSYDRGGYT
.,TRBJ2-6,TRBV15,ATSRDNGLSSGANVLT
.,TRBJ1-4,TRBV30,AWSVRRSAKLF
TRBD2,TRBJ2-3,TRBV7-8,ASSFNLRGGGTDTQY
TRBD2,TRBJ2-1,TRBV5-4,ASSFGGSSYNEQF
.,TRBJ1-1,TRBV11-2,ASSLAGNTEAF
TRBD1,TRBJ1-6,TRBV5-8,ASSLVQGALSSPLH
.,TRBJ2-2,TRBV5-1,ASSPRANTGELF
.,TRBJ2-1,TRBV7-2,ASSSVGRAYNEQF
.,TRBJ1-4,TRBV11-2,ASSLDRHEKLF
.,TRBJ1-2,TRBV4-3,ASSPVLGVNYGYT
.,TRBJ2-1,TRBV18,ASSPRQGGGNEQF
.,TRBJ1-6,TRBV7-8,ASSLYRDSPLH
.,TRBJ2-1,TRBV5-5,ASSLASVAEQF
TRBD1,TRBJ1-5,TRBV28,ASSRGQGGNQPQH
.,TRBJ1-6,TRBV11-3,ASSRQGLEPAQSPLH
TRBD1,TRBJ1-2,TRBV2,ASILTTGSGYT
.,TRBJ1-2,TRBV6-1,ASSGQMGNYGYT
TRBD1,TRBJ2-7,TRBV10-2,ASIKDRDPNYEQY